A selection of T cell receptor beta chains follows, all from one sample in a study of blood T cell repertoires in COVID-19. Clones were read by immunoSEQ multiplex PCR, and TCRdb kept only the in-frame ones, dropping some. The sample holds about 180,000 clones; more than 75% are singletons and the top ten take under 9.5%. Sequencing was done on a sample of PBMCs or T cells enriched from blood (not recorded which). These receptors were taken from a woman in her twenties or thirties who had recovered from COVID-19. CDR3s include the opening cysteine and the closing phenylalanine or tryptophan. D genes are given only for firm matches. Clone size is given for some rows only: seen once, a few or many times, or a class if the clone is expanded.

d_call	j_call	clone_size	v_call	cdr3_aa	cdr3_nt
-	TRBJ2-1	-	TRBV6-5	CASGPNEQFF	TGTGCCAGCGGGCCGAATGAGCAGTTCTTC
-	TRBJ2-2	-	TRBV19	CASSIGQWNTGELFF	TGTGCCAGTAGTATTGGGCAGTGGAACACCGGGGAGCTGTTTTTT
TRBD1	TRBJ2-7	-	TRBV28	CASSLVQYRDRGLYEQYF	TGTGCCAGCAGTTTAGTGCAATACCGGGACAGGGGGCTCTACGAGCAGTACTTC
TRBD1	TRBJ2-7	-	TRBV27	CASSSPDRGLNEQYF	TGTGCCAGCAGTTCCCCCGACAGGGGGCTGAACGAGCAGTACTTC
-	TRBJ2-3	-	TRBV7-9	CASSLPSTDTQYF	TGTGCCAGCAGCTTACCGAGCACAGATACGCAGTATTTT
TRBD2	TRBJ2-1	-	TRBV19	CASSTRSGSSYNEQFF	TGTGCCAGTAGTACCCGAAGCGGGAGCTCCTACAATGAGCAGTTCTTC
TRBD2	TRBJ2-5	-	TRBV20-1	CSAPLAGVRYF	TGCAGTGCTCCTCTAGCGGGAGTCCGGTACTTC
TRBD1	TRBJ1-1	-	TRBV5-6	CASSGPGQANTEAFF	TGTGCCAGCAGCGGGCCGGGACAGGCGAACACTGAAGCTTTCTTT
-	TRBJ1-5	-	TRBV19	CASSIAQGNQPQHF	TGTGCCAGTAGTATAGCTCAGGGGAATCAGCCCCAGCATTTT
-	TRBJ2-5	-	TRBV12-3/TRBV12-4	CASSMRETQYF	TGTGCCAGCAGCATGAGAGAGACCCAGTACTTC
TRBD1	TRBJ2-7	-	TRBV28	CASSLLNRGAYEQYF	TGTGCCAGCAGTTTATTAAACAGGGGGGCCTACGAGCAGTACTTC
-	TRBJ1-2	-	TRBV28	CASRGVSRGGYTF	TGTGCCAGCAGAGGGGTGTCGCGTGGAGGCTACACCTTC
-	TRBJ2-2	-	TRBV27	CASSFTGANTGELFF	TGTGCCAGCAGTTTCACGGGGGCGAACACCGGGGAGCTGTTTTTT
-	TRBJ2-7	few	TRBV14	CASSQGLSLSYEQYF	TGTGCCAGCAGCCAAGGACTTAGTCTCTCCTACGAGCAGTACTTC
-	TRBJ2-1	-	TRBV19	CASSIIGGPSASLLNEQFF	TGTGCCAGTAGTATTATTGGGGGCCCATCAGCTTCCCTCCTAAATGAGCAGTTCTTC
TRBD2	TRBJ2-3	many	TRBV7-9	CARATSGNTDTQYF	TGTGCCAGGGCGACTAGCGGAAACACAGATACGCAGTATTTT
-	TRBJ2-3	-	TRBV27	CASSLAGPNPDTQYF	TGTGCCAGCAGTCTGGCGGGCCCAAACCCAGATACGCAGTATTTT
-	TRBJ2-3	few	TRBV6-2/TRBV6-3	CASSYSTSTDTQYF	TGTGCCAGCAGTTACTCGACTAGCACAGATACGCAGTATTTT
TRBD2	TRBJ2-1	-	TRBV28	CASSFSFVFRGRVSYNEQFF	TGTGCCAGCAGTTTCTCTTTCGTTTTCCGCGGGAGGGTGTCCTACAATGAGCAGTTCTTC
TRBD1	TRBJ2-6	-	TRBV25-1	CASSETGTGGSGANVLTF	TGTGCCAGCAGTGAAACCGGGACAGGGGGCTCTGGGGCCAACGTCCTGACTTTC
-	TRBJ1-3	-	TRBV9	CASSTRVFGNTIYF	TGTGCCAGCAGCACCAGGGTCTTCGGAAACACCATATATTTT
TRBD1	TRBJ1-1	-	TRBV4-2	CASSQLRGGQGMIF	TGTGCCAGCAGCCAATTGCGCGGCGGACAGGGAATGATCTTT
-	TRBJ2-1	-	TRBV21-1	CASSNHPSGRVDEQFF	TGTGCCAGCAGCAATCATCCTAGCGGGAGGGTCGATGAGCAGTTCTTC
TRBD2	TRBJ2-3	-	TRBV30	CAWSELARTDTQYF	TGTGCCTGGAGTGAACTAGCGCGCACAGATACGCAGTATTTT
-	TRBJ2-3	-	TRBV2	CASSNPSGGTGDTQYF	TGTGCCAGCAGCAACCCAAGCGGCGGGACGGGAGATACGCAGTATTTT
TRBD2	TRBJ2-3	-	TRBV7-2	CASSSRLAGSTDTQYF	TGTGCCAGCAGCTCTAGACTAGCGGGGTCCACAGATACGCAGTATTTT
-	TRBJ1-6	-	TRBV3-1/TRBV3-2	CASSQDRVSNSPLHF	TGTGCCAGCAGCCAAGATCGGGTCTCCAATTCACCCCTCCACTTT
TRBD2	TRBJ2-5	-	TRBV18	CASSPASGFETQYF	TGTGCCAGCTCACCGGCTAGCGGTTTTGAGACCCAGTACTTC
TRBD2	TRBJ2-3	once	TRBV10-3	CATAGRSTDTQYF	TGTGCCACAGCGGGACGAAGCACAGATACGCAGTATTTT
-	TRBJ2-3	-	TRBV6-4	CASSLAGGTDTQYF	TGTGCCAGCAGTCTCGCCGGGGGCACAGATACGCAGTATTTT
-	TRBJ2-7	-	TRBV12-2	CASRCMAHAGQSSYEQYF	TGTGCAAGTCGCTGCATGGCGCACGCGGGACAGAGCTCCTACGAGCAGTACTTC
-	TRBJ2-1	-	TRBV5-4	CASSLGPVQFF	TGTGCCAGCAGCTTGGGTCCTGTGCAGTTCTTC
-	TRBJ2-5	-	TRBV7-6	CASSDQGSETQYF	TGTGCCAGCAGCGACCAGGGGAGTGAGACCCAGTACTTC
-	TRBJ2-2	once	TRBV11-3	CASSLVSAALTGELFF	TGTGCCAGCAGCTTAGTAAGCGCGGCTCTCACCGGGGAGCTGTTTTTT
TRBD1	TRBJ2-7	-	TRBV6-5	CASSRGQGHEQYF	TGTGCCAGCAGCCGAGGACAGGGCCACGAGCAGTACTTC
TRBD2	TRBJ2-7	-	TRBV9	CASSAATSGADEQYF	TGTGCCAGCAGCGCCGCGACTAGCGGGGCCGACGAGCAGTACTTC
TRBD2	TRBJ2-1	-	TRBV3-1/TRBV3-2	CASSHEASGFAYNEQFF	TGTGCCAGCAGCCACGAGGCTAGCGGGTTTGCCTACAATGAGCAGTTCTTC
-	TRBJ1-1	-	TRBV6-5	CASSYGGRRGEAFF	TGTGCCAGCAGTTACGGTGGCCGCCGGGGTGAAGCTTTCTTT
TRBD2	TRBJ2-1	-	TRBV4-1	CASSQDPRTSGYNEQFF	TGCGCCAGCAGCCAAGATCCCAGGACTAGCGGTTACAATGAGCAGTTCTTC
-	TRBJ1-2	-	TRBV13	CASSSRTLSSYGYTF	TGTGCCAGCAGCTCAAGGACACTGAGTTCCTATGGCTACACCTTC
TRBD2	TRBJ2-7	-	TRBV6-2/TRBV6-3	CASSYEAGGPNEQYF	TGTGCCAGCAGTTACGAAGCGGGAGGGCCGAATGAGCAGTACTTC
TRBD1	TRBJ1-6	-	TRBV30	CAWSLAGGLGSPLHF	TGTGCCTGGAGTCTGGCAGGGGGGTTGGGATCACCCCTCCACTTT
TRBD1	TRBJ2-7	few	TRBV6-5	CASSYDRGPYEQYF	TGTGCCAGCAGTTACGACAGGGGGCCCTACGAGCAGTACTTC
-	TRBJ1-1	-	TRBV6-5	CASGGGLNMNTEAFF	TGTGCCAGCGGCGGGGGGCTGAACATGAACACTGAAGCTTTCTTT
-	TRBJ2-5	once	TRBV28	CASSLSTGYQETQYF	TGTGCCAGCAGTTTATCGACAGGATATCAAGAGACCCAGTACTTC
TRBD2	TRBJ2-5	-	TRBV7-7	CASSLPGGDQETQYF	TGTGCTAGCAGCTTACCTGGGGGGGACCAAGAGACCCAGTACTTC
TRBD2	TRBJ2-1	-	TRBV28	CASSVTGRPPYNEQFF	TGTGCCAGCAGTGTAACCGGGAGGCCACCTTACAATGAGCAGTTCTTC
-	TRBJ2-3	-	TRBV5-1	CASSFGVFTVWVTDTQYF	TGCGCCAGCAGCTTCGGAGTCTTCACCGTTTGGGTTACAGATACGCAGTATTTT
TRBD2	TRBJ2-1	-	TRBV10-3	CAISKTSGRAPSTREQFF	TGTGCCATCAGTAAGACTAGCGGGAGGGCCCCATCAACTCGTGAGCAGTTCTTC
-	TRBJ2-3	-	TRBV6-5	CASSYSGLSTDTQYF	TGTGCCAGCAGTTACTCAGGACTTAGCACAGATACGCAGTATTTT
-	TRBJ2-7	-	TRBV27	CASRDSAYEQYF	TGTGCCAGCAGAGACAGTGCCTACGAGCAGTACTTC